These 8 T cell receptor beta chains were all obtained from the same sample, sequenced in a study of chemoradiotherapy in HPV16-positive cancers. The method was immunoSEQ multiplex PCR; TCRdb's version includes in-frame clones alone and lacks a portion of them. The repertoire holds about 12,000 clones, with about 80% as singletons. This material was acquired from a patient who underwent chemoradiotherapy. These receptors were collected from a human donor with HPV-associated anogenital cancer.

The chain is built from TRBV27 and TRBJ1-4; a possible D gene is TRBD1 (5 bases). The V end lost 9 bases, the J end lost 7 bases, and 18 bases lay between the germline ends. The CDR3 consists of 14 residues. CDR1 is MNHEY and CDR2 is SMNVEV in the germline V gene (reference sequence). DNA for the CDR3: TGTGCCAGGGGGCGGGGATCACGGGGTGAAAAACTGTTTTTT. It encodes CARGRGSRGEKLFF.

This rearrangement joins TRBV27 to TRBJ2-1; D is undetermined. The CDR3 contains 14 residues. V was clipped by 2 bases and J by 10 bases, with 15 bases between them. From germline, CDR1 is MNHEY and CDR2 SMNVEV (reference sequence). CDR3 DNA: TGTGCCAGCAGTTTAGTGTCGGTAGCTAAGGAGCAGTTCTTC. Its translation: CASSLVSVAKEQFF.

The sample holds a few counts of this clone. The chain is built from TRBV27 and TRBJ1-2; D gene ambiguous. The CDR3 spans 14 residues. Germline CDR1 and CDR2: MNHEY and SMNVEV (reference sequence). Trimming left V 5 bases short and J 6 bases short, with 16 bases between. CDR3 DNA: TGTGCCAGCAGTCTAGTCGGAGGTGTACATGGCTACACCTTC. Amino acids: CASSLVGGVHGYTF.

The J gene is TRBJ2-3, the V gene TRBV13, with no clear D. V gave up 3 bases and J gave up 0 bases, with 13 bases separating them. There are 16 residues in the CDR3. Per the germline V gene, CDR1 is PRHDT and CDR2 is FYEKMQ (reference sequence). CDR3 region: CASSLRQEWSTDTQYF. The DNA for the CDR3 is TGTGCCAGCAGCTTGAGGCAGGAGTGGAGCACAGATACGCAGTATTTT.

The genes are TRBV15 and TRBJ1-5, with D unresolved. The germline V and J ends were trimmed by 1 base and 4 bases, with 8 bases remaining between them. This CDR3 has 14 residues. CDR1 is LNHNV and CDR2 is YYDKDF in the germline V gene (reference sequence). Here the CDR3 reads CATSRGPINQPQHF. The CDR3 nucleotides read TGTGCCACCAGCAGAGGACCGATTAATCAGCCCCAGCATTTT.

This rearrangement joins TRBV4-3 to TRBJ2-5, with D hard to call. Germline assignment: CDR1 LGHNA and CDR2 YSLEER. The CDR3 extends over 13 amino acids. Trimming stripped 1 base from V and 1 base from J, with 4 bases between. CDR3 in amino acids: CASSQVAQETQYF. As DNA, the CDR3 is TGCGCCAGCAGCCAAGTAGCCCAAGAGACCCAGTACTTC.

This clone appeared once. The chain carries TRBV7-2 and TRBJ1-2; D perhaps matches TRBD1 (5 bases). Deletions cut 1 base from V and 4 bases from J, with 13 bases between. The germline V gene has CDR1 SGHTA and CDR2 FQGNSA. This CDR3 has 15 residues. The CDR3 sequence is CASSLDRQKTYGYTF. DNA for the CDR3: TGTGCCAGCAGCTTAGATAGACAGAAGACCTATGGCTACACCTTC.

The chain uses TRBV29-1 and TRBJ1-1; possibly TRBD1 for D (5 bases). V lost 3 bases to trimming and J lost 0 bases, with 8 bases between them. Germline CDR1 and CDR2: SQVTM and ANQGSEA. The CDR3 contains 13 residues. The CDR3 DNA follows: TGCAGCGTTGAGAGGGGAATGAACACTGAAGCTTTCTTT. Its translation: CSVERGMNTEAFF.